The rows below give T cell receptor beta chains drawn from one sample of a study of control samples from healthy donors and cancer patients. TCRdb's table, derived via immunoSEQ multiplex PCR, lists solely in-frame clones and lacks some. Here the sample spans 120,000 to 150,000 clones, 80% to 95% being singletons. Sequencing was done on a sample of blood. The receptors derive from a man aged 18 to 30 in good health. Each CDR3 is given with its conserved first and last residue. D genes are given only for firm matches.

V gene: TRBV7-2; D gene: -; CDR3 protein: CASSLFVSNTEAFF
V gene: TRBV19; D gene: -; CDR3 protein: CASSTDGNTEAFF
V gene: TRBV7-2; D gene: -; CDR3 protein: CASSLVVSVGGELFF
V gene: TRBV5-1; D gene: -; CDR3 protein: CASSLGGATNEKLFF
V gene: TRBV15; D gene: -; CDR3 protein: CATSRQRAGNTIYF
V gene: TRBV5-1; D gene: TRBD2; CDR3 protein: CASYPSGTSTDTQYF
V gene: TRBV7-3; D gene: -; CDR3 protein: CASSCNQPQHF
V gene: TRBV5-4; D gene: TRBD1; CDR3 protein: CASSLNRGSETQYF
V gene: TRBV19; D gene: -; CDR3 protein: CASNIGANEQYF
V gene: TRBV27; D gene: -; CDR3 protein: CASSRYSYNSPLHF
V gene: TRBV24-1; D gene: -; CDR3 protein: CATSVGLEQFF
V gene: TRBV28; D gene: -; CDR3 protein: CASSLVGNSPLHF
V gene: TRBV5-4; D gene: -; CDR3 protein: CASSLGRAGGYTF
V gene: TRBV3-1/TRBV3-2; D gene: TRBD2; CDR3 protein: CASSQGAGRGEQYF
V gene: TRBV19; D gene: -; CDR3 protein: CASRPTRGGNTEAFF
V gene: TRBV29-1; D gene: -; CDR3 protein: CSVGAGQINTDTQYF
V gene: TRBV20-1; D gene: TRBD1; CDR3 protein: CSASGSYTGGEAFF